The present entry profiles one T cell receptor (beta chain) with its context. Its matching antigen is unknown. V lost 4 bases and J lost 5; bases outside the gene matches: 2. Germline CDR1 and CDR2: SNHLY and FYNNEI. The CDR3 is 14 residues long. These data come from a study of T cells in Graves' hyperthyroidism and ophthalmopathy. General study points: Blood also showed most of the thyroid clonotypes that were expanded above 0.001.

Regions amplified from RNA transcripts were the TCR beta CDR3 regions. The primer set for the first-round RT-PCR of the TCR CDR3 was HTBI. TCRdb re-called the multiplex PCR reads through MiXCR, storing one row per CDR3 protein. The sample includes hundreds of thousands of distinct CDR3 sequences, approximately 40% seen only once; the top ten take 8% to 9%. With a duration under 2 months, the hyperthyroidism was newly diagnosed in patients aged 18 to 65. Patients were excluded because of uncontrolled infection, other autoimmune disease, pregnancy or lactation. Thyroid ultrasound and orbital computed tomography, with clinical symptoms and serum thyroxine and TRAb, informed diagnoses.

The origin of this receptor is a man aged 18 to 30 with Graves' hyperthyroidism. The sample comprised blood. The chain has TRBV2 and TRBJ1-5; 10 nucleotides align to TRBD1. This CDR3 is CASSGQGAYQPQHF. CDR3 DNA sequence: TGTGCCAGCAGTGGACAGGGGGCATATCAGCCCCAGCATTTT.